One and the same sample provided the 13 T cell receptor beta chains below, sequenced in a study of blood T cells in healthy people across ages. Then a second PCR, running about 6 to 12 cycles, was carried out with a sample-barcoded 5' primer and a J-beta primer mix. One entry per CDR3 protein results from TCRdb running MiXCR on the 5' RACE reads. The table shows under 850,000 distinct CDR3 sequences, with 35% to 40% occurring only once. The sample was blood. These receptors all come from a man between 18 and 35 years old in good health.

CDR3 in DNA: TGTGCCAGCCGGGGGCCCGCCTACGAGCAGTACTTC. This gives the protein CASRGPAYEQYF. The chain uses TRBV6-6 and TRBJ2-4; D tentatively fits TRBD1 or TRBD2 (6 bases each). The DNA end is a closer match to TRBJ2-7, so the J assignment may be wrong. CDR3 length: 12 amino acids. Germline V gene lookup returns CDR1 MNHNY and CDR2 SVGAGI (reference sequence).

This clonotype appeared a few times. This chain joins TRBV5-5 and TRBJ1-2, with D possibly matching TRBD1 (6 bases). Trimming removed 4 bases at V and 6 bases at J, with 19 bases between. This CDR3 region has 15 residues. Looked up from germline, CDR1 is SGHKS and CDR2 is YYEKEE (reference sequence). The CDR3, as DNA: TGTGCCAGCAGCCAGGACTGGGGGGGCGAGAATGGCTACACCTTC. Protein product: CASSQDWGGENGYTF.

This clonotype was seen a few times. CDR3: CASSSQGAETQYF. Written as DNA, the CDR3 is TGCGCCAGCAGCTCTCAGGGGGCGGAGACCCAGTACTTC. This chain connects TRBV5-1 to TRBJ2-5; TRBD1 agrees at 8 bases. Per the germline V gene, CDR1 is SGHRS and CDR2 is YFSETQ. CDR3 size: 13 residues. Trimming took 3 bases from V and 5 from J; bases not matched to a gene: 3.

The rearrangement links TRBV4-1 to TRBJ1-1; TRBD1 matches at 8 bases. Trimming took 1 base from V and 6 from J; bases not matched to a gene: 7. Germline V gene sequence: CDR1 MGHRA, CDR2 YSYEKL. The CDR3 extends over 15 amino acids. The CDR3 region has the DNA TGCGCCAGCAGCCAAGGACAGGGGACCGACGCTGAAGCTTTCTTT. Translating gives CASSQGQGTDAEAFF.

This clonotype was counted a few times. This chain connects TRBV3-1 to TRBJ1-1, with TRBD1 identical over 8 bases. J lost 5 bases, V lost 0 bases, and 8 bases had no gene match. Germline V CDR1 and CDR2: LGHDT, YNNKEL (reference sequence). This CDR3 spans 16 amino acids. Written as DNA, the CDR3 is TGTGCCAGCAGCCAAGATCAGGGGGCGCATGTGACTGAAGCTTTCTTT. It is translated as CASSQDQGAHVTEAFF.

CDR3 sequence (DNA): TGTGCCAGCAGTGAAAGGACAGGAACCAACTATGGCTACACCTTC. Translated, it gives CASSERTGTNYGYTF. The chain couples TRBV25-1 to TRBJ1-2, with 7 bases identical to TRBD1. Germline V CDR1 and CDR2: MGHDK, SYGVNS. Germline trimming cut 2 bases from V and 2 bases from J; bases unmatched to any gene: 5. This CDR3 spans 15 amino acids.

The gene calls are TRBV4-3 and TRBJ2-1, with D possibly being TRBD2 (7 bases). Looked up from germline, CDR1 is LGHNA and CDR2 is YSLEER. CDR3 size: 15 residues. The V and J ends lost 3 bases and 6 bases respectively, with 15 bases between them. DNA for the CDR3: TGCGCCAGCAGCCACGCTAGGGGGGGGTCCAATGAGCAGTTCTTC. Encoded protein: CASSHARGGSNEQFF.

This clonotype has more than one count but fewer than ten. V and J are TRBV28 and TRBJ1-1; D might be TRBD1 (6 bases). Trimming took 6 bases from V and 2 from J, leaving 10 bases between them. The germline gives CDR1 MDHEN, CDR2 SYDVKM. The CDR3 is 13 amino acids. The CDR3 DNA reads TGTGCCAGCAGGACAGGTTTCAACACTGAAGCTTTCTTT. It translates to CASRTGFNTEAFF.

This rearrangement joins TRBV7-9 to TRBJ1-1; D may be TRBD1 (5 bases). CDR3 size: 13 residues. The V gene lost 7 bases and the J gene lost 1 base, with 10 bases spanning the gap. Germline CDR1 SEHNR, CDR2 FQNEAQ (reference sequence). CDR3 DNA sequence: TGTGCCAGCATGGAGGGGCAGAACACTGAAGCTTTCTTT. Its protein is CASMEGQNTEAFF.

This sequence joins TRBV7-2 and TRBJ2-7; TRBD1 matches 9 bases. V lost 1 base and J lost 5; bases outside the gene matches: 6. Germline loops: CDR1 SGHTA, CDR2 FQGNSA. The CDR3 spans 15 residues. The DNA for the CDR3 is TGTGCCAGCAGCTTAGACCTGGGACAGGGAAACGAGCAGTACTTC. Translated, it gives CASSLDLGQGNEQYF.

The chain uses TRBV29-1 and TRBJ2-5, with 12 bases matching TRBD2. J was trimmed by 4 bases and V by 4 bases; bases with no gene match: 1. Germline V gene sequence: CDR1 SQVTM, CDR2 ANQGSEA. This CDR3 region has 13 residues. In DNA, the CDR3 is TGCAGCGTTGCACTAGCGGGGGGAGAGACCCAGTACTTC. Amino acid sequence: CSVALAGGETQYF.

This clonotype was counted only a few times. The chain has TRBV27 and TRBJ2-1; D gene ambiguous. This CDR3 has 15 residues. V lost 2 bases and J 5 bases, leaving 13 bases between the germline ends. The germline V gene encodes CDR1 MNHEY and CDR2 SMNVEV (reference sequence). CDR3 protein: CASSLVAGRHNEQFF. Written as DNA, the CDR3 is TGTGCCAGCAGTTTAGTGGCAGGTCGGCACAATGAGCAGTTCTTC.

The gene calls are TRBV5-1 and TRBJ2-5; perhaps TRBD1 as D (5 bases). V lost 2 bases and J 0 bases, leaving 8 bases between the germline ends. CDR3 length: 14 amino acids. The germline V gene has CDR1 SGHRS and CDR2 YFSETQ. The CDR3 loop reads CASSFDSDQETQYF. CDR3 nucleotide sequence: TGCGCCAGCAGCTTCGACAGCGACCAAGAGACCCAGTACTTC.